These 15 T cell receptor beta chains were all obtained from the same sample, sequenced in a study of blood T cell repertoires in COVID-19. Assay used: immunoSEQ multiplex PCR; TCRdb lists only in-frame clones, some missing. The sample holds around 120,000 clones, about nine tenths seen once. The specimen was peripheral blood. The receptors stem from a human donor with active COVID-19. The donor label of this sample is uncertain.

This chain joins TRBV3-1 (or the pseudogene TRBV3-2) and TRBJ2-2; 9 bases are a match to TRBD1. V lost 5 bases to trimming and J lost 4 bases; unmatched junction nucleotides: 2. The CDR3 has 14 residues. Per the germline V gene, CDR1 is LGHDT and CDR2 is YNNKEL (reference sequence). This CDR3 reads CASSGQGLTGELFF. DNA of the CDR3: TGTGCCAGCAGCGGACAGGGGCTCACCGGGGAGCTGTTTTTT.

The DNA for the CDR3 is TGTGCCAGCAGCGTTGGAGGCGGGGCGGCAGATACGCAGTATTTT. Translating gives CASSVGGGAADTQYF. This chain links TRBV7-2 with TRBJ2-3, with a weak D call TRBD2 (6 bases). Per germline, CDR1 SGHTA and CDR2 FQGNSA. V dropped 5 bases and J dropped 4 bases, with 16 bases sitting between them. The CDR3 covers 15 residues.

This CDR3 reads CASSLVSQPYGYTF. Here the CDR3 DNA reads TGCGCCAGCAGCTTGGTATCACAGCCCTATGGCTACACCTTC. V gene TRBV5-1 combines with J gene TRBJ1-2; D not certain. Trimming stripped 0 bases from V and 4 bases from J, with 10 bases between. Germline CDR1 SGHRS, CDR2 YFSETQ. The CDR3 consists of 14 residues.

J is TRBJ1-4 and V is TRBV29-1; TRBD1 might be the D (6 bases). V was clipped by 6 bases and J by 8 bases, with 16 bases between them. The CDR3 totals 13 residues. Germline CDR1 is SQVTM and CDR2 is ANQGSEA. In DNA form, the CDR3 reads TGCAGCGTAACAGGGCTACGAGGCGAAAAACTGTTTTTT. This translates into CSVTGLRGEKLFF. Full variable domain (missing parts from reference TRBV29-1 and TRBJ1-4): SAVISQKPSRDICQRGTSLTIQCQVDSQVTMMFWYRQQPGQSLTLIATANQGSEATYESGFVIDKFPISRPNLTFSTLTVSNMSPEDSSIYLCSVTGLRGEKLFFGSGTQLSVL.

V and J are TRBV4-3 and TRBJ1-2; D is uncertain. Germline V lookup: CDR1 LGHNA, CDR2 YSLEER. This CDR3 spans 18 amino acids. V gave up 1 base and J gave up 4 bases, with 22 bases separating them. CDR3 protein: CASSQGGHLEGVLYGYTF. CDR3 nucleotide sequence: TGCGCCAGCAGCCAAGGAGGCCACTTAGAAGGAGTTCTCTATGGCTACACCTTC.

The chain recombines TRBV12-3 or TRBV12-4 with TRBJ2-1; D gene uncertain. The length of the CDR3 is 13 residues. Trimming cost V 8 bases and J 5 bases, with 13 bases left between them. This CDR3 reads CASRPGLHNEQFF. Here the CDR3 DNA reads TGTGCCAGCCGCCCTGGCCTCCACAATGAGCAGTTCTTC.

CDR3 coding DNA: TGTGCCAGCACGCAGGACAAAGAGTTCTTC. It is translated as CASTQDKEFF. The J gene is TRBJ2-1, the V gene TRBV2; possibly TRBD1 for D (5 bases). V lost 7 bases, J lost 14 bases, and 12 bases lay in between. There are 10 residues in the CDR3. CDR1 is SNHLY, CDR2 FYNNEI, per germline.

This chain uses TRBV27 with TRBJ1-2, with D maybe TRBD1 (5 bases). Germline V gives CDR1 MNHEY, CDR2 SMNVEV (reference sequence). This CDR3 comprises 14 residues. V lost 2 bases and J lost 3, with 10 bases in between. CDR3 DNA sequence: TGTGCCAGCAGTTTAGGGGCAGCAGACTATGGCTACACCTTC. Protein product: CASSLGAADYGYTF.

The chain employs TRBV6-6 and TRBJ1-5; 7 bases map to TRBD1. The CDR3 length is 16 residues. The trim removed 6 bases at V and 3 bases at J, leaving 11 bases unmatched. Germline V lookup: CDR1 MNHNY, CDR2 SVGAGI (reference sequence). CDR3: CASSREQGIDNQPQHF. CDR3 sequence (DNA): TGTGCCAGCAGCCGCGAACAGGGGATTGACAATCAGCCCCAGCATTTT.

V and J are TRBV6-1 and TRBJ2-7; TRBD1 aligns across 8 bases. V lost 2 bases, J lost 6 bases, and 15 bases stayed unmatched. Germline loops: CDR1 MNHNS, CDR2 SASEGT. The CDR3 is made up of 17 amino acids. In DNA form, the CDR3 reads TGTGCCAGCAGTGAAAAGGAGAGAGGTCAGGGGGCAATCGAGCAGTACTTC. Encoded protein: CASSEKERGQGAIEQYF.

The chain has TRBV6-5 and TRBJ2-7; tentative D call: TRBD2 (7 bases). CDR1 and CDR2 (germline): MNHEY, SVGAGI. The CDR3 contains 14 residues. V was trimmed by 2 bases and J by 3 bases, leaving 11 bases between them. The CDR3 spells CASSYGGANYEQYF. The CDR3 DNA sequence: TGTGCCAGCAGTTACGGGGGGGCTAACTACGAGCAGTACTTC.

The V call is TRBV6-2 or TRBV6-3, the J call TRBJ1-6, with D maybe TRBD1 (6 bases). Germline V gene lookup returns CDR1 MNHEY and CDR2 SVGEGT. V was shortened by 4 bases and J by 7 bases, with 11 bases between the two germline ends. The CDR3 is 14 residues long. CDR3 bases: TGTGCCAGCAGTTCAAGCAGGGGCAATTCACCCCTCCACTTT. The encoded protein is CASSSSRGNSPLHF.

This sequence joins TRBV7-6 and TRBJ1-4, with 7 bases fitting TRBD1. V was clipped by 3 bases and J by 5 bases; unmatched bases: 6. Germline lookup yields CDR1 SGHVS and CDR2 FNYEAQ. The CDR3 is 15 amino acids. The CDR3 bases are TGTGCCAGCAGCTTCAACAGGGGACCAAATGAAAAACTGTTTTTT. Translating gives CASSFNRGPNEKLFF.

The J gene is TRBJ2-2, the V gene TRBV4-1; D may be TRBD1 (6 bases). CDR1 is MGHRA, CDR2 YSYEKL, per germline. Trimming shortened V by 3 bases and J by 0 bases, and 11 bases separated the two germline ends. The CDR3 totals 16 residues. CDR3 DNA sequence: TGCGCCAGCAGCCAGGCCGGGACACCGAACACCGGGGAGCTGTTTTTT. Amino acid sequence: CASSQAGTPNTGELFF.

This rearrangement joins TRBV19 to TRBJ2-3, with 7 bases fitting TRBD1. The germline V gene encodes CDR1 LNHDA and CDR2 SQIVND (reference sequence). J gave up 0 bases and V 5 bases, and 8 bases lay outside the gene matches. The CDR3 has 16 amino acids. The CDR3 region has the DNA TGTGCCAGTAGTGCACAGGGGCTAATCAGCACAGATACGCAGTATTTT. This translates into CASSAQGLISTDTQYF. Together with reference TRBV19 and TRBJ2-3, the CDR3 gives the full variable domain: DGGITQSPKYLFRKEGQNVTLSCEQNLNHDAMYWYRQDPGQGLRLIYYSQIVNDFQKGDIAEGYSVSREKKESFPLTVTSAQKNPTAFYLCASSAQGLISTDTQYFGPGTRLTVL.